This TCR beta chain was sequenced in a study of T cell responses to AZD1222 COVID-19 vaccine. Points from the study as a whole: The donor cohort was predominantly white British with a female majority, and clonal diversity may have been underestimated.

This CDR3 has 14 residues. Per the germline V gene, CDR1 is SEHNR and CDR2 is FQNEAQ (reference sequence). J was trimmed by 5 bases and V by 5 bases; bases with no gene match: 8. To note about this clone: The antigen remains undetermined.

Some clones are missing from TCRdb's copy, which holds only in-frame ones; the method was immunoSEQ multiplex PCR. This sample yields about 110,000 clones, of which 90% to 95% are seen a single time; 2.2% belongs to the top ten. The rearrangement joins TRBV7-9 to TRBJ1-1; TRBD1 matches at 7 bases. The specimen comprised peripheral blood, sampled on day 0 of AZD1222 vaccination. This clonotype was obtained from an adult in good health. CDR3 bases: TGTGCCAGCAGCCACGGGGGCAGGGGGACTGAAGCTTTCTTT. It encodes CASSHGGRGTEAFF. Full variable domain (missing parts from reference TRBV7-9 and TRBJ1-1): DTGVSQNPRHKITKRGQNVTFRCDPISEHNRLYWYRQTLGQGPEFLTYFQNEAQLEKSRLLSDRFSAERPKGSFSTLEIQRTEQGDSAMYLCASSHGGRGTEAFFGQGTRLTVV.